The entry below describes one T cell receptor (beta chain). This sample is drawn from a study of blood T cell repertoires in COVID-19. Whole-study context: Acute-phase and convalescent COVID-19 samples originated in the United States, Italy and Spain.

The study recruited people aged about 18 to 90 years across approximately 25 US areas. In the authors' methods: Amplification from reference gene primers served as the basis for estimated nucleated cell counts. TCRdb's copy holds only in-frame clones and misses some; the assay was immunoSEQ multiplex PCR. That table is the source of V, J and clone size, and D and trimming were worked out from the DNA. This table has around 240,000 clones, around 90% appearing once. V shed 5 bases and J 6 bases; nucleotides not matched to a gene: 9. This CDR3 is built from 16 residues. The germline gives CDR1 SGHNT, CDR2 YENEEA.

This receptor was obtained from a human donor in a cohort exposed to, infected with or recovered from COVID-19 (not recorded which). The donor label of this sample is uncertain. Input material: PBMCs or T cells enriched from blood (not recorded which). The chain carries TRBV11-3 and TRBJ2-7; 14 nucleotides agree with TRBD2. CDR3 loop: CASSLGTSGGHVEQYF. The CDR3 nucleotides are TGTGCCAGCAGCCTCGGGACTAGCGGGGGCCACGTCGAGCAGTACTTC.